The 10 T cell receptor beta chains below all came from one sample that was sequenced in a study of T cell responses to AZD1222 COVID-19 vaccine. Assay used: immunoSEQ multiplex PCR; TCRdb lists only in-frame clones, some missing. The sample lists about 120,000 clones; around 90% were seen once. The sequences come from peripheral blood, collected 28 days after the second dose of the MenACWY control vaccine. These receptors came from an adult who received the MenACWY meningococcal vaccine as a control.

V usage is TRBV11-2 and J usage is TRBJ1-1, with a weak D call TRBD1 (6 bases). V lost 5 bases to trimming and J lost 6 bases, with 19 bases between them. CDR3 length: 15 amino acids. Germline assignment: CDR1 SGHAT and CDR2 FQNNGV. CDR3 sequence reads: CASSDPRGGISEAFF. The CDR3 DNA follows: TGTGCCAGCAGCGACCCTAGGGGGGGGATCTCTGAAGCTTTCTTT. Combining the CDR3 with reference TRBV11-2 and TRBJ1-1 gives the whole variable domain EAGVAQSPRYKIIEKRQSVAFWCNPISGHATLYWYQQILGQGPKLLIQFQNNGVVDDSQLPKDRFSAERLKGVDSTLKIQPAKLEDSAVYLCASSDPRGGISEAFFGQGTRLTVV.

The chain carries TRBV6-5 and TRBJ1-3; TRBD1 might be the D (6 bases). Germline-derived CDR1 and CDR2 are MNHEY and SVGAGI. This CDR3 has 15 amino acids. Trimming cost V 6 bases and J 0 bases, with 12 bases left between them. CDR3: CASRLDRNSGNTIYF. CDR3 nucleotide sequence: TGTGCCAGCAGACTCGACAGGAACTCTGGAAACACCATATATTTT.

The chain joins TRBV6-5 to TRBJ2-3; D is unresolved. CDR1 is MNHEY, CDR2 SVGAGI, per germline. V dropped 4 bases and J dropped 2 bases, with 10 bases sitting between them. This CDR3 is 14 amino acids long. The DNA for the CDR3 is TGTGCCAGCAGTTCGGGTTTTTACACAGATACGCAGTATTTT. Protein: CASSSGFYTDTQYF.

This clone was detected only once. This chain connects TRBV3-1 (or the pseudogene TRBV3-2) to TRBJ2-3; the D gene could be TRBD1 or TRBD2 (5 bases each). Germline loops: CDR1 LGHDT, CDR2 YNNKEL (reference sequence). The CDR3 has 14 amino acids. V was cut by 4 bases and J by 0 bases, with 8 bases left in between. CDR3 bases: TGTGCCAGCAGCCGGGGGTCTAGCACAGATACGCAGTATTTT. Its protein product is CASSRGSSTDTQYF.

The chain links TRBV7-2 to TRBJ1-1; D uncertain. The CDR3 contains 16 residues. V was pared by 4 bases and J by 3 bases, with 18 bases between. In germline, CDR1 is SGHTA, CDR2 FQGNSA. The CDR3 nucleotides are TGTGCCAGCAGCTCCCCGAGAGCAGGTGGTCACACTGAAGCTTTCTTT. As protein: CASSSPRAGGHTEAFF. Full variable domain (remainder filled in from reference TRBV7-2 and TRBJ1-1): GAGVSQSPSNKVTEKGKDVELRCDPISGHTALYWYRQSLGQGLEFLIYFQGNSAPDKSGLPSDRFSAERTGGSVSTLTIQRTQQEDSAVYLCASSSPRAGGHTEAFFGQGTRLTVV.

V gene TRBV4-1 combines with J gene TRBJ1-2; the D gene is possibly TRBD1 (5 bases). V lost 4 bases and J lost 1, with 10 bases in between. This CDR3 has 14 amino acids. Germline values: CDR1 MGHRA, CDR2 YSYEKL. CDR3 sequence (DNA): TGCGCCAGCAGCCGGGACCGCCTTAACTATGGCTACACCTTC. Protein sequence: CASSRDRLNYGYTF.

This chain joins TRBV29-1 and TRBJ2-5; 8 bases fit TRBD2. This CDR3 has 13 residues. The V gene's germline CDR1 is SQVTM and CDR2 ANQGSEA. After removal of 7 bases from V and 7 bases from J, the junction contained 11 bases not matched to a gene. CDR3 residues: CSAPLAEDGTQYF. The DNA of the CDR3 is TGCAGCGCTCCACTAGCGGAGGACGGGACCCAGTACTTC.

The V and J genes are TRBV28 and TRBJ2-3, with a possible D match to TRBD1 (6 bases). In germline, CDR1 is MDHEN, CDR2 SYDVKM. The CDR3 length is 15 residues. Trimming removed 6 bases from V and 2 bases from J, with 15 bases in between. CDR3 nucleotides: TGTGCCAGCAGCGGTAGGACAGTCTTCACAGATACGCAGTATTTT. Amino acids: CASSGRTVFTDTQYF.

This clone turned up a few times. This chain connects TRBV5-4 to TRBJ1-2; D perhaps matches TRBD1 (5 bases). Trimming cost V 0 bases and J 4 bases, with 19 bases left between them. The CDR3 totals 17 residues. Germline CDR1 and CDR2: SGHNT and YYREEE (reference sequence). The CDR3: CASSLVGDPGVGYGYTF. Written as DNA, the CDR3 is TGTGCCAGCAGCTTGGTGGGGGATCCGGGGGTGGGCTATGGCTACACCTTC.

The chain joins TRBV7-9 to TRBJ1-2; D is unclear. The length of the CDR3 is 16 residues. Trimming pared 4 bases from V and 0 bases from J, leaving 15 bases between. In germline, CDR1 is SEHNR, CDR2 FQNEAQ (reference sequence). The CDR3 protein is CASSSQNSAANYGYTF. The CDR3, as DNA: TGTGCCAGCAGCTCTCAAAACAGTGCGGCTAACTATGGCTACACCTTC.